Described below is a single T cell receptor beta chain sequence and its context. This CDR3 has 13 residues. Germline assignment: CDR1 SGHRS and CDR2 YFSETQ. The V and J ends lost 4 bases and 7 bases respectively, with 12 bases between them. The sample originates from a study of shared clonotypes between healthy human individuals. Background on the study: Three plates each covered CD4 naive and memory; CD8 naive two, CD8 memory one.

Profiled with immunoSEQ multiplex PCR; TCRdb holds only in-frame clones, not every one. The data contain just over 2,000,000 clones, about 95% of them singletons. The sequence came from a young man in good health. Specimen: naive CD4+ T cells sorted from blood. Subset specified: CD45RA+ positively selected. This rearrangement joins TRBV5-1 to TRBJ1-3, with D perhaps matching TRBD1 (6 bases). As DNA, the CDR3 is TGCGCCAGCAGCGTGGGGACACAGAACACCATATATTTT. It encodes CASSVGTQNTIYF.